Following are 6 T cell receptor beta chains from one sample sequenced in a study of T cell responses to AZD1222 COVID-19 vaccine. Clones were sequenced by immunoSEQ multiplex PCR, and TCRdb holds only the in-frame ones, with some missing. Of roughly 270,000 clones in the sample, around 92% were seen once. Sequencing used peripheral blood, obtained 28 days after the second AZD1222 dose. The receptors originated from an adult who received the AZD1222 COVID-19 vaccine.

The chain uses TRBV15 and TRBJ2-7; 7 bases agree with TRBD1. V dropped 2 bases and J dropped 5; count of bases not matched to a gene: 6. This CDR3 is 14 amino acids long. Per the germline V gene, CDR1 is LNHNV and CDR2 is YYDKDF (reference sequence). CDR3: CATSRQTGRHEQYF. DNA for the CDR3: TGTGCCACCAGCAGACAGACAGGGAGACACGAGCAGTACTTC.

This clone was detected only a few times. The chain joins TRBV5-1 to TRBJ2-1, with 11 bases matching TRBD2. CDR1 and CDR2 (germline): SGHRS, YFSETQ. V was clipped by 0 bases and J by 8 bases; unmatched bases: 10. This CDR3 is built from 17 residues. This CDR3 reads CASSLALAGVRLDEQFF. The DNA for the CDR3 is TGCGCCAGCAGCTTGGCACTAGCGGGAGTTAGGTTGGATGAGCAGTTCTTC.

The CDR3 DNA sequence: TGTGCCAGCAGAAAGGTGGGGGGATGGGATGGCTACACCTTC. It is translated as CASRKVGGWDGYTF. The rearrangement joins TRBV2 to TRBJ1-2; tentatively, D is TRBD1 (5 bases). The CDR3 covers 14 residues. Per the germline V gene, CDR1 is SNHLY and CDR2 is FYNNEI. V was shortened by 6 bases and J by 6 bases, with 17 bases between the two germline ends.

The J gene is TRBJ2-7, the V gene TRBV19; tentatively, D is TRBD1 or TRBD2 (5 bases each). Germline assignment: CDR1 LNHDA and CDR2 SQIVND (reference sequence). V was shortened by 3 bases and J by 0 bases, with 9 bases between the two germline ends. This CDR3 has 14 amino acids. The CDR3 here is CASSISGSSYEQYF. CDR3 in DNA: TGTGCCAGTAGTATCTCAGGGAGCTCCTACGAGCAGTACTTC.

The V call is TRBV6-5, the J call TRBJ1-1, with 9 bases matching TRBD1. The junction had 4 bases not matched to a gene; V was cut back by 8 bases and J by 3 bases. Germline CDR1 reads MNHEY; CDR2 reads SVGAGI. The CDR3 consists of 13 residues. CDR3 sequence (DNA): TGTGCCAGCTTTAGACAGGGGGACACTGAAGCTTTCTTT. Translating gives CASFRQGDTEAFF.

The chain recombines TRBV28 with TRBJ2-7; possibly TRBD1 for D (5 bases). This CDR3 contains 14 residues. Trimming pared 10 bases from V and 4 bases from J, leaving 20 bases between. CDR1 is MDHEN and CDR2 is SYDVKM in the germline V gene. In DNA form, the CDR3 reads TGTGCCACTAGAGCCCAGGGCCCCGGTTACGAGCAGTACTTC. Translation: CATRAQGPGYEQYF.